This TCR beta chain was sequenced in a study of blood T cells in healthy people across ages. Broader study findings: A roughly linear fall in TCR beta diversity per million T cells was seen with increasing age. Researchers deemed the diversity estimates from one million T cells underestimates.

Next came a second PCR, run for about 6 to 11 cycles, which used a sample-barcoded 5' primer along with a J-beta primer mix. A tag from a template-switch adaptor with 12 random nucleotides marked each cDNA molecule. Every sample gave at least 3 million paired-end reads containing CDR3. Each CDR3 protein gets one entry after TCRdb re-called the 5' RACE reads with MiXCR. The data contain around 990,000 distinct CDR3 sequences, 35% to 40% of them singletons. In this sample, this clonotype turned up many times. Its antigen is unidentified. A read error may produce the germline difference seen at one junction end. Germline V CDR1 and CDR2: SGHTA, FQGNSA. The CDR3 extends over 13 amino acids.

The chain recombines TRBV7-2 with TRBJ1-1; tentatively, D is TRBD1 (5 bases). The clonotype comes from a man younger than 35 in good health. The sample comprised blood. The CDR3 is CASSLGTDTEAFF. In nucleotides, the CDR3 is TGCGCCAGCAGCTTGGGGACGGACACTGAAGCTTTCTTT.